A single sample gave rise to the 24 T cell receptor beta chains below, sequenced in a study of T-cell reconstitution after alpha-beta-depleted transplantation in children. Unique molecular identifiers were used to barcode this TCRbeta library. TCRdb re-analysed the PCR reads in MiXCR, keeping a single row per CDR3 protein. The table has some 440,000 distinct CDR3 sequences, 15% to 20% seen once. Material: PBMCs, mostly from graft donor cells, obtained 360 days after TCRalphabeta/CD19-depleted stem cell transplant. The receptors derive from a boy less than two years old who had a stem cell transplant for Wiskott-Aldrich syndrome, so the T cells may come from the graft donor.

This clonotype was seen ten or more times. The genes are TRBV24-1 and TRBJ2-1; 8 positions agree with TRBD2. V shed 9 bases, J shed 5 bases, and the junction held 8 bases outside the gene matches. The CDR3 length is 14 residues. Germline lookup yields CDR1 KGHDR and CDR2 SFDVKD. This chain's CDR3 is CATFSGAPDNEQFF. DNA for the CDR3: TGTGCCACCTTTAGCGGGGCCCCTGACAATGAGCAGTTCTTC.

This clonotype showed up just a few times. CDR3 nucleotide sequence: TGTGCCAGCAGCCAATTATCCCTCGCCGGGGAGCTGTTTTTT. This translates into CASSQLSLAGELFF. The chain joins TRBV16 to TRBJ2-2; D is unclear. V was shortened by 1 base and J by 6 bases, with 9 bases between the two germline ends. This CDR3 has 14 amino acids. Germline CDR1 KGHSY, CDR2 FQNENV.

The chain carries TRBV9 and TRBJ2-1; 12 bases fit TRBD2. From germline, CDR1 is SGDLS and CDR2 YYNGEE. V lost 4 bases to trimming and J lost 4 bases; unmatched junction nucleotides: 18. The CDR3 has 20 amino acids. As DNA, the CDR3 is TGTGCCAGCAGCTTTACGCTGGGACTAGCGGGTACCCCCCCGTACAATGAGCAGTTCTTC. This codes for CASSFTLGLAGTPPYNEQFF.

This clonotype was counted between two and nine times. The chain joins TRBV14 to TRBJ2-3; 9 nucleotides match TRBD2. V was pared by 3 bases and J by 3 bases, with 13 bases of the junction left unmatched. CDR3 length: 18 residues. Germline V gene sequence: CDR1 SGHDN, CDR2 FVKESK. The CDR3 here is CASSQKLFSGGGTDTQYF. The CDR3 DNA sequence: TGTGCCAGCAGCCAGAAACTTTTTAGCGGGGGAGGAACAGATACGCAGTATTTT.

This clonotype was observed a few times. The chain employs TRBV7-6 and TRBJ2-3, with D possibly being TRBD2 (6 bases). Germline V CDR1 and CDR2: SGHVS, FNYEAQ. CDR3 length: 14 amino acids. V dropped 0 bases and J dropped 6 bases, with 10 bases sitting between them. The CDR3 spells CASSLARTTDTQYF. The CDR3 DNA sequence: TGTGCCAGCAGCTTAGCAAGGACTACTGATACGCAGTATTTT.

This clonotype was seen ten or more times. The chain carries TRBV5-1 and TRBJ2-7; unclear D gene. This CDR3 has 13 amino acids. The germline gives CDR1 SGHRS, CDR2 YFSETQ. V was cut by 0 bases and J by 4 bases, with 8 bases left in between. CDR3 sequence reads: CASSLAGFYEQYF. In DNA, the CDR3 is TGCGCCAGCAGCTTGGCCGGTTTTTACGAGCAGTACTTC. Looking up the rest from reference TRBV5-1 and TRBJ2-7 gives the full variable domain: KAGVTQTPRYLIKTRGQQVTLSCSPISGHRSVSWYQQTPGQGLQFLFEYFSETQRNKGNFPGRFSGRQFSNSRSEMNVSTLELGDSALYLCASSLAGFYEQYFGPGTRLTVT.

The chain couples TRBV11-2 to TRBJ2-3; possibly TRBD1 or TRBD2 for D (5 bases each). The V and J ends lost 4 bases and 0 bases respectively, with 17 bases between them. Germline V gene lookup returns CDR1 SGHAT and CDR2 FQNNGV. This CDR3 comprises 17 residues. Here the CDR3 DNA reads TGTGCCAGCAGCTCTCCAGGGAAGGGAGTAAGCACAGATACGCAGTATTTT. It specifies CASSSPGKGVSTDTQYF.

This clonotype was counted only a few times. The CDR3 reads CSARDGTTEAFF. In nucleotides, the CDR3 is TGCAGTGCTAGAGACGGGACCACTGAAGCTTTCTTT. The chain employs TRBV20-1 and TRBJ1-1; possibly TRBD1 for D (5 bases). Germline V lookup: CDR1 DFQATT, CDR2 SNEGSKA (reference sequence). V was trimmed by 0 bases and J by 4 bases, leaving 6 bases between them. The CDR3 extends over 12 amino acids.

The rearrangement uses TRBV5-1 and TRBJ2-5, with D perhaps TRBD2 (6 bases). V dropped 0 bases and J dropped 4 bases, with 10 bases sitting between them. CDR3 size: 14 residues. Germline V gives CDR1 SGHRS, CDR2 YFSETQ. CDR3 coding DNA: TGCGCCAGCAGCTTGGGTGCGGGACTAGAGACCCAGTACTTC. Amino acid sequence: CASSLGAGLETQYF.

In this sample, this clonotype turned up many times. The chain recombines TRBV20-1 with TRBJ2-3; TRBD1 or TRBD2 may be the D gene (5 bases each). Germline V gives CDR1 DFQATT, CDR2 SNEGSKA (reference sequence). This CDR3 comprises 14 residues. V dropped 3 bases and J dropped 1 base, with 11 bases sitting between them. The DNA for the CDR3 is TGCAGTGCTAGTCTGGGGGTACGCACAGATACGCAGTATTTT. It codes for CSASLGVRTDTQYF.

This clonotype was seen only a few times. The chain has TRBV19 and TRBJ1-1; D gene ambiguous. The CDR3 runs to 11 residues. V lost 7 bases to trimming and J lost 5 bases, with 8 bases between them. From germline, CDR1 is LNHDA and CDR2 SQIVND (reference sequence). The CDR3 loop is CASIFWTEAFF. Written as DNA, the CDR3 is TGTGCCAGTATATTCTGGACTGAAGCTTTCTTT. Based on the CDR3 plus reference TRBV19 and TRBJ1-1, the full variable domain is DGGITQSPKYLFRKEGQNVTLSCEQNLNHDAMYWYRQDPGQGLRLIYYSQIVNDFQKGDIAEGYSVSREKKESFPLTVTSAQKNPTAFYLCASIFWTEAFFGQGTRLTVV.

The V gene is TRBV25-1, the J gene TRBJ2-7; D ambiguous. This CDR3 spans 14 amino acids. Germline CDR1 and CDR2: MGHDK and SYGVNS. Trimming shortened V by 5 bases and J by 2 bases, and 13 bases separated the two germline ends. CDR3 DNA: TGTGCCAGCAGTCGCATTGGGGTGACCTACGAGCAGTACTTC. Amino acids: CASSRIGVTYEQYF.

This clonotype came up a few times. The V and J genes are TRBV5-1 and TRBJ2-1, with D perhaps matching TRBD2 (6 bases). The CDR3 spans 14 residues. Per germline, CDR1 SGHRS and CDR2 YFSETQ. The V gene lost 5 bases and the J gene lost 6 bases, with 15 bases spanning the gap. CDR3: CASRAAGGTNEQFF. For the CDR3, the DNA is TGCGCCAGCAGGGCGGCAGGAGGGACCAATGAGCAGTTCTTC.

This sequence joins TRBV5-1 and TRBJ2-2; D may be TRBD1 (5 bases). This CDR3 is built from 16 residues. The germline V and J ends were trimmed by 0 bases and 0 bases, with 9 bases remaining between them. Per the germline V gene, CDR1 is SGHRS and CDR2 is YFSETQ. CDR3 region: CASSLVGQANTGELFF. In DNA, the CDR3 is TGCGCCAGCAGCTTGGTTGGACAAGCGAACACCGGGGAGCTGTTTTTT.

This clonotype occurred a few times. The chain joins TRBV7-2 to TRBJ2-3; D could derive from TRBD1 or TRBD2 (5 bases each). Germline CDR1 and CDR2: SGHTA and FQGNSA. The CDR3 is made up of 13 amino acids. Trimming left V 1 base short and J 10 bases short, with 12 bases between. The CDR3, as DNA: TGTGCCAGCAGCTTAGGGGTGGGGGTGTCGCAGTATTTT. Translating it yields CASSLGVGVSQYF. Supplemented by reference TRBV7-2 and TRBJ2-3, the full variable domain reads GAGVSQSPSNKVTEKGKDVELRCDPISGHTALYWYRQSLGQGLEFLIYFQGNSAPDKSGLPSDRFSAERTGGSVSTLTIQRTQQEDSAVYLCASSLGVGVSQYFGPGTRLTVL.

J is TRBJ2-4 and V is TRBV7-9; D is unresolved. Between the trimmed V and J ends, which lost 2 bases and 3 bases, there was a span of 14 bases. CDR3 length equals 16 residues. Germline V gene sequence: CDR1 SEHNR, CDR2 FQNEAQ (reference sequence). The CDR3 bases are TGTGCCAGCAGCTTATGGAGAGGCGTGGACAAAAACATTCAGTACTTC. This codes for CASSLWRGVDKNIQYF.

This clonotype occurred a few times. The V call is TRBV5-1, the J call TRBJ1-1; a possible D gene is TRBD1 (5 bases). Per the germline V gene, CDR1 is SGHRS and CDR2 is YFSETQ. This CDR3 region has 15 residues. V lost 0 bases and J lost 6, with 15 bases in between. In DNA, the CDR3 is TGCGCCAGCAGCTTGGATCCCTCTTTGGGACCTGAAGCTTTCTTT. Translating it yields CASSLDPSLGPEAFF.

This clonotype turned up a few times. The chain recombines TRBV5-1 with TRBJ2-3; D gene ambiguous. Germline V lookup: CDR1 SGHRS, CDR2 YFSETQ. V was clipped by 2 bases and J by 0 bases, with 10 bases between them. The CDR3 runs 15 residues. Written as DNA, the CDR3 is TGCGCCAGCAGCTTTGAAGGGCCGAGCACAGATACGCAGTATTTT. The encoded protein is CASSFEGPSTDTQYF.

The chain employs TRBV12-3 or TRBV12-4 and TRBJ2-1, with D maybe TRBD2 (6 bases). V was pared by 5 bases and J by 5 bases, with 13 bases between. The CDR3 contains 14 residues. The CDR3, as DNA: TGTGCCAGCAGTCCCTCGACTAGAGACAATGAGCAGTTCTTC. Translated: CASSPSTRDNEQFF.

This clonotype was detected a few times. The rearrangement joins TRBV7-8 to TRBJ2-7; D call uncertain. The germline gives CDR1 SGHVS, CDR2 FQNEAQ. V dropped 0 bases and J dropped 3 bases, with 12 bases sitting between them. This CDR3 region has 15 residues. CDR3 residues: CASSLAGGVLYEQYF. In DNA form, the CDR3 reads TGTGCCAGCAGCTTAGCTGGTGGGGTACTCTACGAGCAGTACTTC.

This clonotype has just a few counts. This chain uses TRBV6-5 with TRBJ2-7; 15 positions agree with TRBD2. V shed 4 bases and J 1 base; nucleotides not matched to a gene: 11. Germline V gene data show CDR1 as MNHEY and CDR2 as SVGAGI. The CDR3 contains 19 residues. The CDR3 bases are TGTGCCAGCAGTTTTCCCGGGACTAGCGGGAGGATTTCTTCCTACGAGCAGTACTTC. It encodes CASSFPGTSGRISSYEQYF.

This sequence joins TRBV5-1 and TRBJ2-3; D gene unclear. With 2 bases removed from V and 6 bases from J, the gap between germline ends came to 10 bases. This CDR3 region has 13 residues. The germline V gene encodes CDR1 SGHRS and CDR2 YFSETQ. The CDR3 region has the DNA TGCGCCAGCAGCTTCTTTTATCTGGATACGCAGTATTTT. This encodes CASSFFYLDTQYF.

V is TRBV7-6 and J is TRBJ2-7, with 8 bases that match TRBD2. CDR3 length: 15 amino acids. V was pared by 0 bases and J by 7 bases, with 8 bases of the junction left unmatched. CDR1 is SGHVS and CDR2 is FNYEAQ in the germline V gene. The CDR3 reads CASSLASRLAGEQYF. CDR3 DNA sequence: TGTGCCAGCAGCTTAGCGAGCAGGTTAGCGGGGGAGCAGTACTTC.

V and J are TRBV2 and TRBJ2-1, with 9 bases that match TRBD1. The germline CDR1 and CDR2 sequences are SNHLY and FYNNEI. CDR3 size: 15 residues. V was pared by 9 bases and J by 8 bases, with 14 bases of the junction left unmatched. Written as DNA, the CDR3 is TGTGCCAGGAGCTACCGGGACAGGGTAATGGATGAGCAGTTCTTC. It codes for CARSYRDRVMDEQFF.